This TCR beta chain derives from a study of OX40 agonist ivuxolimab in advanced cancers. Study-level background: At 0.01 to 10 mg/kg, ivuxolimab was administered intravenously to patients every 2 weeks. Under the entry rules, prior anti-PD-1, anti-PD-L1 or anti-CTLA-4 therapy was allowed, and 35% to 40% had some. Study-wide results and limits: Low clonal expansion, among the lowest seen, marked partial responders at 0.1-3.0 mg/kg. There were, on average, more expanded clones in CD8+ T cells than in CD4+.

Germline values: CDR1 MDHEN, CDR2 SYDVKM. V shed 3 bases and J shed 4 bases, with 9 bases lying between them. The CDR3 consists of 14 residues. TCRdb keeps only in-frame clones here, not all; method: immunoSEQ multiplex PCR. The table records about 76,000 clones, under 90% of them present only once. Of note for this clone: Its specificity is unknown.

This clonotype was obtained from an adult with an advanced solid tumor such as melanoma, head and neck, liver or kidney cancer. Sequenced material: CD4+ or CD8+ T cells sorted from blood, taken in a trial of the OX40 agonist ivuxolimab. The rearrangement uses TRBV28 and TRBJ2-2, with D possibly being TRBD1 (6 bases). CDR3 amino acids: CASSLGAPTGELFF. The DNA for the CDR3 is TGTGCCAGCAGTTTGGGGGCGCCCACCGGGGAGCTGTTTTTT.